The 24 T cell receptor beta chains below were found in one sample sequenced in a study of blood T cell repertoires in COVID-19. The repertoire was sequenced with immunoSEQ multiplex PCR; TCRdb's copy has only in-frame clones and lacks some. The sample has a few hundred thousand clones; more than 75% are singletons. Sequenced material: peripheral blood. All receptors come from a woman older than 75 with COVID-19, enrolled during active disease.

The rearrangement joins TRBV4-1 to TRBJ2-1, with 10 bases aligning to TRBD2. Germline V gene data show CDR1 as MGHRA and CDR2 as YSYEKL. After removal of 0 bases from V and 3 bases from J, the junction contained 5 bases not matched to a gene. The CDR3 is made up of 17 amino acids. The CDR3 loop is CASSQDPSGGGYNEQFF. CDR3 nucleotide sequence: TGCGCCAGCAGCCAAGATCCGAGCGGGGGGGGCTACAATGAGCAGTTCTTC.

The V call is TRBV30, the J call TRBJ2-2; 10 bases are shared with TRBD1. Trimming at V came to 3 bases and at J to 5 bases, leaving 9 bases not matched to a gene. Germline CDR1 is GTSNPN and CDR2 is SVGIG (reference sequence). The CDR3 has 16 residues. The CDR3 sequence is CAWSLRDRGKTGELFF. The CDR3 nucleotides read TGTGCCTGGAGCCTAAGGGACAGGGGTAAAACCGGGGAGCTGTTTTTT.

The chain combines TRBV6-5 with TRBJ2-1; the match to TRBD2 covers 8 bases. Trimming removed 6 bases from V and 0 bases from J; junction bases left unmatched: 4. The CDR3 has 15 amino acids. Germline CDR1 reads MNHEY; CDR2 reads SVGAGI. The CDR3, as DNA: TGTGCCAGCAGAGTAGCGGGGAGCTCCTACAATGAGCAGTTCTTC. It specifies CASRVAGSSYNEQFF.

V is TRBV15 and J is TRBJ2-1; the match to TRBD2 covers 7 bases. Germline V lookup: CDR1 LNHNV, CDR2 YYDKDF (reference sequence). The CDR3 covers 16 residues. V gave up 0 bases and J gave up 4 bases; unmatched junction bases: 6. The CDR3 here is CATSRDKTRGYNEQFF. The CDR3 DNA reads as TGTGCCACCAGCAGAGATAAAACGCGGGGGTACAATGAGCAGTTCTTC. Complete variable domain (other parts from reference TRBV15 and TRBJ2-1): DAMVIQNPRYQVTQFGKPVTLSCSQTLNHNVMYWYQQKSSQAPKLLFHYYDKDFNNEADTPDNFQSRRPNTSFCFLDIRSPGLGDTAMYLCATSRDKTRGYNEQFFGPGTRLTVL.

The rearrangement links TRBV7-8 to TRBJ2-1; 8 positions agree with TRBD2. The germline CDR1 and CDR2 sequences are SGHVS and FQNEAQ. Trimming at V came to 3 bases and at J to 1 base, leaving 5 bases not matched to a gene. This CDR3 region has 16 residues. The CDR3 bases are TGTGCCAGCAGCTTTCTGGGACTAGGTTCCTACAATGAGCAGTTCTTC. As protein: CASSFLGLGSYNEQFF.

The CDR3 here is CASSLRAVAGGYQETQYF. The CDR3 nucleotides are TGTGCCAGCAGTCTCCGGGCGGTAGCGGGGGGCTACCAAGAGACCCAGTACTTC. V is TRBV2 and J is TRBJ2-5, with 10 bases aligning to TRBD2. Germline loops: CDR1 SNHLY, CDR2 FYNNEI. This CDR3 region has 18 residues. V lost 5 bases and J lost 0; bases outside the gene matches: 12.

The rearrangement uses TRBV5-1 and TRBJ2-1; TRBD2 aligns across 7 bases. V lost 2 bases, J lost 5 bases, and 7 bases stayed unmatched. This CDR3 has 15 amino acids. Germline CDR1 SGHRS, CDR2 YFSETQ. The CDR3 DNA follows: TGCGCCAGCAGCTTTTCCCCGGGAGGAAACAATGAGCAGTTCTTC. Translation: CASSFSPGGNNEQFF. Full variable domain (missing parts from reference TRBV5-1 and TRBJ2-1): KAGVTQTPRYLIKTRGQQVTLSCSPISGHRSVSWYQQTPGQGLQFLFEYFSETQRNKGNFPGRFSGRQFSNSRSEMNVSTLELGDSALYLCASSFSPGGNNEQFFGPGTRLTVL.

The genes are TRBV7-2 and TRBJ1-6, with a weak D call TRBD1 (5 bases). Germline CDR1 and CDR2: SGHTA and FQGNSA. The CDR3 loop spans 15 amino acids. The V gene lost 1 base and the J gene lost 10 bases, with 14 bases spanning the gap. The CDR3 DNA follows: TGTGCCAGCAGCTTAGTATCCGGGGGTCGCTCACCCCTCCACTTT. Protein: CASSLVSGGRSPLHF.

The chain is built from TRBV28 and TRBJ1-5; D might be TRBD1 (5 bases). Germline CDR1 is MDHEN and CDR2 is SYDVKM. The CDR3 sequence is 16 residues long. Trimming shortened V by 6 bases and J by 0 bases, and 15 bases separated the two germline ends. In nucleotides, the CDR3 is TGTGCCAGCAGCGGAAGGACATATTTTAGCAATCAGCCCCAGCATTTT. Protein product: CASSGRTYFSNQPQHF.

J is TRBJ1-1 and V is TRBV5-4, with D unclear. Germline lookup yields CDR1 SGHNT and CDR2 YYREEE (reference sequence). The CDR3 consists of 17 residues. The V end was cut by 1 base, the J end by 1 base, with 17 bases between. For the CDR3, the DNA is TGTGCCAGCAGCTTGACCGGGAGGCGAGGACCGAACACTGAAGCTTTCTTT. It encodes CASSLTGRRGPNTEAFF.

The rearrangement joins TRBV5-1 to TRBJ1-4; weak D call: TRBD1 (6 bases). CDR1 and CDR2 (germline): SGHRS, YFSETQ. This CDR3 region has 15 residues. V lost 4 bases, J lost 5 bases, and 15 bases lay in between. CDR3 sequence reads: CASSPSTGKNEKLFF. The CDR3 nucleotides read TGCGCCAGCAGCCCGTCTACAGGGAAGAATGAAAAACTGTTTTTT.

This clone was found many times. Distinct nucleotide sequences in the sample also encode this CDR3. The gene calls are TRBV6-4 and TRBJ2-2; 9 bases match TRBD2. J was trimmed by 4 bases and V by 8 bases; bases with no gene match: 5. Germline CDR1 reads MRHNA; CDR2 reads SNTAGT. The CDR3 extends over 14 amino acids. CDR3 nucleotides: TGTGCCAGCCAGGCGACTAGCGGCACCGGGGAGCTGTTTTTT. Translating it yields CASQATSGTGELFF.

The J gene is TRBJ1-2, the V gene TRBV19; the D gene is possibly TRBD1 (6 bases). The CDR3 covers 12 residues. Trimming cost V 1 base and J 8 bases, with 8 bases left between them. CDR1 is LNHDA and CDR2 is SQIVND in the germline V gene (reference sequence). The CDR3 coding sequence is TGTGCCAGTAGTATAGTCGGGACAGGCTACACCTTC. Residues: CASSIVGTGYTF.

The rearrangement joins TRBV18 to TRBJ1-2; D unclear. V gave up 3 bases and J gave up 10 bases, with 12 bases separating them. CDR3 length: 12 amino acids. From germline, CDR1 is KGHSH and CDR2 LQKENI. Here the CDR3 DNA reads TGTGCCAGCTCACCGGGCAGTGAGCTCTACACCTTC. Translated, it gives CASSPGSELYTF.

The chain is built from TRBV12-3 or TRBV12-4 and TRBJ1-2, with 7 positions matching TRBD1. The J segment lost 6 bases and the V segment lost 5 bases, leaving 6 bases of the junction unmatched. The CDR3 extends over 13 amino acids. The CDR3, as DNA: TGTGCCAGCAGTCCGAACAGGGGTAATGGCTACACCTTC. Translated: CASSPNRGNGYTF.

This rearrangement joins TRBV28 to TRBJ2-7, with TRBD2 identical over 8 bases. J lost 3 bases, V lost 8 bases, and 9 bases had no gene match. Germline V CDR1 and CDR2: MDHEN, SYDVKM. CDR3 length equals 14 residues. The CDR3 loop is CASFGGGADYEQYF. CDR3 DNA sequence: TGTGCCAGCTTCGGGGGGGGAGCTGACTACGAGCAGTACTTC.

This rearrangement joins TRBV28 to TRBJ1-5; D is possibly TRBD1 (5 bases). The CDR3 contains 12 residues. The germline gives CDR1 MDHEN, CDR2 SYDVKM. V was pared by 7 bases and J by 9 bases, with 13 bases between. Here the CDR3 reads CASTGGVRPQHF. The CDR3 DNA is TGTGCCAGCACGGGAGGGGTCAGGCCCCAGCATTTT.

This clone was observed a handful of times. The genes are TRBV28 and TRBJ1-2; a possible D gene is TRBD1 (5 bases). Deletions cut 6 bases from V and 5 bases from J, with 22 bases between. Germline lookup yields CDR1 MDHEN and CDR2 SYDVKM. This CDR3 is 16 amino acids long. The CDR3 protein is CASRPSIARGVYGYTF. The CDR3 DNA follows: TGTGCCAGCAGGCCGTCAATAGCGCGGGGGGTGTATGGCTACACCTTC.

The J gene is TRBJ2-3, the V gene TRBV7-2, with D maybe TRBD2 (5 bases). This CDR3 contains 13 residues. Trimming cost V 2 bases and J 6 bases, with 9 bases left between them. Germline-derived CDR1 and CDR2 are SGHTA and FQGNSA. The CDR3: CASSLFGIDTQYF. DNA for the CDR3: TGTGCCAGCAGCTTATTCGGGATCGATACGCAGTATTTT.

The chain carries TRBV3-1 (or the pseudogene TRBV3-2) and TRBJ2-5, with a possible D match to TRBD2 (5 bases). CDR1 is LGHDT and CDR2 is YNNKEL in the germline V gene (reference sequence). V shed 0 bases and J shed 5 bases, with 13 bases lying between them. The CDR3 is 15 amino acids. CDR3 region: CASSQELAGRETQYF. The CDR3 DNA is TGTGCCAGCAGCCAAGAATTGGCGGGCCGGGAGACCCAGTACTTC.

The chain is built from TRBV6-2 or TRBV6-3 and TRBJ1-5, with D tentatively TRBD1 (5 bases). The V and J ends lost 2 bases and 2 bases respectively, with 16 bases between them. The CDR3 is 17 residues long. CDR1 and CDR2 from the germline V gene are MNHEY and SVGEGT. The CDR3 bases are TGTGCCAGCAGTTACCGCGGGACGCCCAGAGGCAATCAGCCCCAGCATTTT. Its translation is CASSYRGTPRGNQPQHF.

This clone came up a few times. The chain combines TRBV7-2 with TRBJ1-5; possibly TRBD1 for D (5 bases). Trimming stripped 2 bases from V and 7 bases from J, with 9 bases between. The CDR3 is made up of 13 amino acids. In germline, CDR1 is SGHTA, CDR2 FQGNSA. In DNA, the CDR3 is TGTGCCAGCAGCTTACGGCAGGGACAGCCCCAGCATTTT. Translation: CASSLRQGQPQHF.

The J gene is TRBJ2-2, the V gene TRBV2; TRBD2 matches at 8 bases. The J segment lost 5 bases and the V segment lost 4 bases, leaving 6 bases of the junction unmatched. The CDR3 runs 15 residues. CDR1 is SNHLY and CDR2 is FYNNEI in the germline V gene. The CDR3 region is CASSGTSGVTGELFF. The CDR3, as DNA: TGTGCCAGCAGTGGAACTAGCGGTGTTACCGGGGAGCTGTTTTTT.

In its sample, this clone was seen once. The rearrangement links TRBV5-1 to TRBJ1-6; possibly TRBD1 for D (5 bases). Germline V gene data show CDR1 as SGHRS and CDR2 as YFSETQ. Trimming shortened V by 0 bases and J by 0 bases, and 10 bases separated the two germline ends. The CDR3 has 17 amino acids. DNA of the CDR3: TGCGCCAGCAGCTTGGAGGCAGGGCGCTCCTATAATTCACCCCTCCACTTT. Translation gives CASSLEAGRSYNSPLHF.